The rows below give T cell receptor beta chains drawn from one sample of a study of cytomegalovirus exposure and HLA in healthy donors. The data were produced by immunoSEQ multiplex PCR, yet TCRdb's version contains in-frame clones alone and is incomplete. The top ten hold 10% to 13% of the sample, which has approximately 150,000 clones, around 82% seen once. The specimen sequenced was PBMCs. These receptors originate from a man under 40 in good health and CMV-seropositive. Each CDR3 is given with its conserved first and last residue. Fields, in order: CDR3 length, V gene, J gene, CDR3 protein.

cdr3_length: 16
v_call: TRBV27
j_call: TRBJ2-7
cdr3_aa: CASTPHPGTALYEQYF

cdr3_length: 16
v_call: TRBV5-4
j_call: TRBJ2-3
cdr3_aa: CASSSGGQGAKDTQYF

cdr3_length: 12
v_call: TRBV15
j_call: TRBJ2-4
cdr3_aa: CATSTQGNIQYF

cdr3_length: 16
v_call: TRBV10-3
j_call: TRBJ1-6
cdr3_aa: CAISEERTGGGGTLHF

cdr3_length: 15
v_call: TRBV9
j_call: TRBJ2-1
cdr3_aa: CASSMGQGQGDEQFF

cdr3_length: 13
v_call: TRBV28
j_call: TRBJ2-1
cdr3_aa: CASSRLGGDEQFF

cdr3_length: 14
v_call: TRBV6-5
j_call: TRBJ2-1
cdr3_aa: CASTAGRPSNEQFF

cdr3_length: 13
v_call: TRBV6-6
j_call: TRBJ1-1
cdr3_aa: CASSREGPTEAFF

cdr3_length: 13
v_call: TRBV6-1
j_call: TRBJ2-2
cdr3_aa: CASSQDFTGELFF

cdr3_length: 14
v_call: TRBV7-6
j_call: TRBJ1-5
cdr3_aa: CASSPGGNNQPQHF

cdr3_length: 13
v_call: TRBV7-6
j_call: TRBJ1-2
cdr3_aa: CASGRSGNYGYTF

cdr3_length: 18
v_call: TRBV28
j_call: TRBJ2-2
cdr3_aa: CASSLSRLGAAFTGELFF

cdr3_length: 14
v_call: TRBV7-9
j_call: TRBJ1-2
cdr3_aa: CASSSPGQLAGYTF

cdr3_length: 14
v_call: TRBV2
j_call: TRBJ1-1
cdr3_aa: CASSEEEGATEAFF

cdr3_length: 14
v_call: TRBV30
j_call: TRBJ1-2
cdr3_aa: CAWSVLRGFTGYTF

cdr3_length: 15
v_call: TRBV18
j_call: TRBJ2-2
cdr3_aa: CASSARTANTGELFF

cdr3_length: 16
v_call: TRBV7-2
j_call: TRBJ1-5
cdr3_aa: CASSSLGGGGNQPQHF

cdr3_length: 16
v_call: TRBV7-2
j_call: TRBJ1-3
cdr3_aa: CASSLGAGQGGNTIYF

cdr3_length: 16
v_call: TRBV18
j_call: TRBJ1-6
cdr3_aa: CASSPSGQGRDSPLHF

cdr3_length: 15
v_call: TRBV7-2
j_call: TRBJ2-3
cdr3_aa: CASSLVSGGADTQYF